This TCR beta chain was captured in a study of blood T cell repertoires in COVID-19. Study-wide context: Sample material is recorded as cDNA or gDNA derived from T cells, B-cell-depleted T cells, or PBMCs.

TCRdb's table, derived via immunoSEQ multiplex PCR, lists solely in-frame clones and lacks some. Found here are around 400,000 clones, under 90% of them singletons; the top ten hold about 1.7%. Germline V gene sequence: CDR1 SNHLY, CDR2 FYNNEI. The CDR3 runs to 15 residues. Trimming shortened V by 3 bases and J by 7 bases, and 16 bases separated the two germline ends. The chain is built from TRBV2 and TRBJ1-5, with D possibly TRBD1 on 5 matching bases. The source of this sequence is a woman aged 25-40 years who had recovered from COVID-19. The sequencing sample was made of PBMCs or T cells enriched from blood (not recorded which). CDR3 amino acids: CASSDSRGGEQPQHF. CDR3 in DNA: TGTGCCAGCAGTGATTCTCGGGGAGGGGAACAGCCCCAGCATTTT.